This T cell receptor (beta chain) was recorded in a study of T-cell reconstitution after alpha-beta-depleted transplantation in children. Points from the study as a whole: T-cell counts and diversity at one year following transplant were attributed mainly to newly produced T cells. Reported findings indicate that, about two months after transplant, alpha-beta T cells came from several hundred expanded clones, which were derived from non-depleted graft cells.

This clonotype came up many times. Its antigen is not known. Mismatch with germline at one junction end may stem from a read error. The TCRbeta library incorporated unique molecular identifiers. TCRdb re-called the PCR reads through MiXCR, storing one row per CDR3 protein. The sample has about 510,000 distinct CDR3 sequences; 9.5% to 12% are singletons. The sequence was obtained from a female patient aged 2-15 years who had a stem cell transplant for aplastic anemia, so the T cells may come from the graft donor. The starting material was PBMCs, mostly from graft donor cells, obtained 180 days after TCRalphabeta/CD19-depleted stem cell transplant.

The CDR3 nucleotides are TGTGCCATCAGTAAGTCCTCGGGACAGACCTACGAGCAGTACTTC. Its translation is CAISKSSGQTYEQYF. The V gene is TRBV10-3, the J gene TRBJ2-7; TRBD1 aligns across 7 bases. Germline V CDR1 and CDR2: ENHRY, SYGVKD. The CDR3 is 15 residues long.